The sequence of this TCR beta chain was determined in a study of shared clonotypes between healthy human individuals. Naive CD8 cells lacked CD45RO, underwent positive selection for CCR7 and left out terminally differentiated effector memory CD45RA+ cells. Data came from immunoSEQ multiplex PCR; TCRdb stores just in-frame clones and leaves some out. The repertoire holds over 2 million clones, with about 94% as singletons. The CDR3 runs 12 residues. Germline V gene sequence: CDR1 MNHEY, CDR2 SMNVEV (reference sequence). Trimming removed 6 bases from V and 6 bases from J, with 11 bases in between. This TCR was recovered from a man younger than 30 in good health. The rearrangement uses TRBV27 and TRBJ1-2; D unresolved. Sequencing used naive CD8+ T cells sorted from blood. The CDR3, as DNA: TGTGCCAGCAGAACTTTTGGGGATGGCTACACCTTC. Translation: CASRTFGDGYTF.